These 8 T cell receptor beta chains were all obtained from the same sample, sequenced in a study of human thymus T cells. The method was immunoSEQ multiplex PCR; TCRdb's version includes in-frame clones alone and lacks a portion of them. The table shows tens of thousands of clones, with over 85% occurring only once. Material for sequencing was blood. The receptors come from a boy younger than two with a congenital heart defect but otherwise immunologically healthy.

V and J are TRBV7-9 and TRBJ2-7, with 8 bases lining up with TRBD2. This CDR3 spans 14 amino acids. V was clipped by 3 bases and J by 4 bases; unmatched bases: 5. Per germline, CDR1 SEHNR and CDR2 FQNEAQ (reference sequence). The CDR3 protein is CASSFSGAPYEQYF. The CDR3 nucleotides are TGTGCCAGCAGCTTTAGCGGGGCCCCATACGAGCAGTACTTC.

J is TRBJ1-4 and V is TRBV7-2; 7 bases align to TRBD1. CDR3 length: 15 residues. V trimming: 1 base; J trimming: 5 bases; junction bases outside the gene matches: 4. The germline V gene encodes CDR1 SGHTA and CDR2 FQGNSA. The CDR3 region has the DNA TGTGCCAGCAGCTTAGATGGCAGGGGGAATGAAAAACTGTTTTTT. It is translated as CASSLDGRGNEKLFF. The full variable domain, with the rest looked up from reference TRBV7-2 and TRBJ1-4, is GAGVSQSPSNKVTEKGKDVELRCDPISGHTALYWYRQSLGQGLEFLIYFQGNSAPDKSGLPSDRFSAERTGGSVSTLTIQRTQQEDSAVYLCASSLDGRGNEKLFFGSGTQLSVL.

This chain connects TRBV5-1 to TRBJ2-1; 7 nucleotides agree with TRBD2. CDR1 SGHRS and CDR2 YFSETQ come from the germline V gene. The CDR3 extends over 14 amino acids. Trimming cost V 6 bases and J 7 bases; bases outside gene matches: 10. The CDR3 nucleotides are TGCGCCAGCAACTCTCCGACTAGCAGGAATGAGCAGTTCTTC. The encoded protein is CASNSPTSRNEQFF.

CDR3 in amino acids: CASSGGARNTGELFF. As DNA, the CDR3 is TGTGCCAGCAGCGGTGGAGCCCGTAACACCGGGGAGCTGTTTTTT. This chain joins TRBV9 and TRBJ2-2; unclear D gene. Germline CDR1 reads SGDLS; CDR2 reads YYNGEE. The ends were cut back, 3 bases at V and 2 bases at J, with 11 bases in the middle. CDR3 length equals 15 residues.

The chain carries TRBV4-1 and TRBJ2-1, with D tentatively TRBD1 (5 bases). The germline V gene encodes CDR1 MGHRA and CDR2 YSYEKL. Between the trimmed V and J ends, which lost 4 bases and 9 bases, there was a span of 19 bases. The CDR3 loop spans 15 amino acids. CDR3 protein: CASSLMGQFGGEQFF. In DNA form, the CDR3 reads TGCGCCAGCAGCCTGATGGGGCAATTCGGCGGTGAGCAGTTCTTC.

The sample holds one count of this clone. The chain uses TRBV4-3 and TRBJ2-5; a weak D match, TRBD2 (5 bases). V shed 0 bases and J shed 5 bases, with 7 bases lying between them. The germline CDR1 and CDR2 sequences are LGHNA and YSLEER. The CDR3 sequence is 13 residues long. CDR3 loop: CASSQDRDETQYF. The DNA of the CDR3 is TGCGCCAGCAGCCAAGATCGGGATGAGACCCAGTACTTC.

The chain is built from TRBV10-3 and TRBJ2-7; 11 nucleotides align to TRBD2. The CDR3 is made up of 14 amino acids. Germline CDR1 and CDR2: ENHRY and SYGVKD. J gave up 7 bases and V 6 bases, and 8 bases lay outside the gene matches. For the CDR3, the DNA is TGTGCCATCAGATTGACTAGCGGGGAAGGGGAGCAGTACTTC. Amino acids: CAIRLTSGEGEQYF.

This chain connects TRBV5-5 to TRBJ1-2; TRBD1 matches 11 bases. V was pared by 1 base and J by 6 bases, with 5 bases of the junction left unmatched. Germline loops: CDR1 SGHKS, CDR2 YYEKEE (reference sequence). The CDR3 runs 15 residues. CDR3 loop: CASSLLGQGADGYTF. The CDR3 DNA is TGTGCCAGCAGCTTGCTCGGACAGGGGGCCGATGGCTACACCTTC.